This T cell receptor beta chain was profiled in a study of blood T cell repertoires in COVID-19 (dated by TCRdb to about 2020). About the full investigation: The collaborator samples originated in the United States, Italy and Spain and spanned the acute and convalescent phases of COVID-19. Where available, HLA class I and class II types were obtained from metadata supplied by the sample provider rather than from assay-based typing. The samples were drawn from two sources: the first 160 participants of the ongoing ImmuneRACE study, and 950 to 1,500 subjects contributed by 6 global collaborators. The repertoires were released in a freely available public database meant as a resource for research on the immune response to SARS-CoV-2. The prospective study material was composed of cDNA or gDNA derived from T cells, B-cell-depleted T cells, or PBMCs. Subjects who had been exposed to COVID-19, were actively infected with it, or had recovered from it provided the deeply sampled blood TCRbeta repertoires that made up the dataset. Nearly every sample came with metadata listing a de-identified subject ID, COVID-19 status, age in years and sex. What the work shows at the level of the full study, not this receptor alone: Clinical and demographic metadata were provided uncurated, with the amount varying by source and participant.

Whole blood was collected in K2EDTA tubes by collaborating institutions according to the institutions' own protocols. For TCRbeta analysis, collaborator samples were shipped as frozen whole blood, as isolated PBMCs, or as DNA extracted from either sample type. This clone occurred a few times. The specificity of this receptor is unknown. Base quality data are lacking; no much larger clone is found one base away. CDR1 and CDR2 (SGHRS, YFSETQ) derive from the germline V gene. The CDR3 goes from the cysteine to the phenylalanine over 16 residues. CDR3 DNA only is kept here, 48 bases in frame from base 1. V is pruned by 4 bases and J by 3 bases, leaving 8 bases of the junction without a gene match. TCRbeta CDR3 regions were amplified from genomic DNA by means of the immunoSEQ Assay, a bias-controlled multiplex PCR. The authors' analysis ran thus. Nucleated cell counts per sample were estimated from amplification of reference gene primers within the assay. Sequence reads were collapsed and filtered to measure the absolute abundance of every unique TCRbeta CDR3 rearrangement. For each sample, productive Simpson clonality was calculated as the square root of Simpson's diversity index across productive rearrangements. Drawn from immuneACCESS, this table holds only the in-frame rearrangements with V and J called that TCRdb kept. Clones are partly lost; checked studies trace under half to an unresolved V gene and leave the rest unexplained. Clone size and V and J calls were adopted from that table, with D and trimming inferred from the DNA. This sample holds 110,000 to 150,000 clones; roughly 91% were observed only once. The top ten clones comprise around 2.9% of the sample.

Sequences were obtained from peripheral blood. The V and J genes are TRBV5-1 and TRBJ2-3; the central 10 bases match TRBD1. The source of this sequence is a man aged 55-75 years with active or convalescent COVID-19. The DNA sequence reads TGCGCCAGCAGCCCCGACCGGGACAGGGGAACAGATACGCAGTATTTT. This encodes CASSPDRDRGTDTQYF.